This T cell receptor (beta chain) was obtained from a study of blood T cells in healthy people across ages. This clonotype was recorded a few times. V was shortened by 2 bases and J by 0 bases, with 14 bases between the two germline ends. Germline lookup yields CDR1 MNHEY and CDR2 SVGEGT. The CDR3 sequence is 18 residues long. Then a second PCR, running roughly 7 to 11 cycles, was carried out with a sample-barcoded 5' primer and a J-beta primer mix. TCRdb re-called the 5' RACE reads with MiXCR, one entry per CDR3 protein. The table includes approximately 800,000 distinct CDR3 sequences, around 36% detected once.

The chain employs TRBV6-2 or TRBV6-3 and TRBJ2-6, with D perhaps TRBD1 (5 bases). This TCR derives from a man between 18 and 29 years old in good health. Sequenced: blood. The CDR3 reads CASSYPLGASSGANVLTF. The CDR3 DNA follows: TGTGCCAGCAGTTACCCACTTGGGGCCAGCTCTGGGGCCAACGTCCTGACTTTC.